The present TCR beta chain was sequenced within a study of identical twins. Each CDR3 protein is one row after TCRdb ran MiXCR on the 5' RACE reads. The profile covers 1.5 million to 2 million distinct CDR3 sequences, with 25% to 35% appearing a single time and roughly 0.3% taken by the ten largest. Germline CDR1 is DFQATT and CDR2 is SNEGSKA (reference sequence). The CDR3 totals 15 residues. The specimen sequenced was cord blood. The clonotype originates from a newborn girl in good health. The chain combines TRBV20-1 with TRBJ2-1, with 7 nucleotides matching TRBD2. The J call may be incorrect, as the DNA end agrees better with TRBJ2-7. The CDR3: CSARDGGRGYNEQYF. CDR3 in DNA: TGCAGTGCTAGAGATGGGGGGAGGGGTTACAATGAGCAGTACTTC.